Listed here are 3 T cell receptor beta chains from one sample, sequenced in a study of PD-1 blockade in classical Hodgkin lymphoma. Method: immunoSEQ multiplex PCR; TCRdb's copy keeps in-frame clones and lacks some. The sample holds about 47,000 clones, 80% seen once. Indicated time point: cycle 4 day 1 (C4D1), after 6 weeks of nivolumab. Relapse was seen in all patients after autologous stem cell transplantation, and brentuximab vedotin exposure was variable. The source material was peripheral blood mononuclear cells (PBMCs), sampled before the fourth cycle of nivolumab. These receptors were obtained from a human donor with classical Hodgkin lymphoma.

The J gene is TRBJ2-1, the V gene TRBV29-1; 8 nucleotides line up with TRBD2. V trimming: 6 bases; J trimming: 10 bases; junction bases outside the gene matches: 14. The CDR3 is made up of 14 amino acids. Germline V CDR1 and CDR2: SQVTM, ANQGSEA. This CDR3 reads CSVFGAGEGREQFF. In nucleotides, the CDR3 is TGCAGCGTGTTTGGAGCGGGAGAGGGCCGGGAGCAGTTCTTC.

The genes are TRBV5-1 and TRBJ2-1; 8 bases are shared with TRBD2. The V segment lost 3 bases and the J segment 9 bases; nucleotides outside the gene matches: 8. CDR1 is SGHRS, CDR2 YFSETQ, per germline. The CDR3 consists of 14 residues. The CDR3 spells CASSSNSGGGEQFF. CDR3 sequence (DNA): TGCGCCAGCAGCTCCAACAGCGGGGGAGGTGAGCAGTTCTTC.

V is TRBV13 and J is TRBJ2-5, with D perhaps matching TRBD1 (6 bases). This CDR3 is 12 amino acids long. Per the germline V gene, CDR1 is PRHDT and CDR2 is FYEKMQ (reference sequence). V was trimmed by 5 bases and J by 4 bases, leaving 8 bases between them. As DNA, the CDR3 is TGTGCCAGCAGCCAAGGGGGAGAGACCCAGTACTTC. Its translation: CASSQGGETQYF.